The 14 T cell receptor beta chains below all came from one sample that was sequenced in a study of T cell changes during pregnancy in multiple sclerosis. Profiled with immunoSEQ multiplex PCR; TCRdb holds only in-frame clones, not every one. The sample includes around 13,000 clones, about 91% of them seen just once. The starting material was CD8+ T cells from peripheral blood mononuclear cells, obtained in the second trimester of pregnancy. These receptors all come from a female donor in good health, enrolled as a control in a pregnancy study.

The chain is built from TRBV6-1 and TRBJ2-1, with D uncertain. The CDR3 is made up of 14 amino acids. The germline V gene has CDR1 MNHNS and CDR2 SASEGT. Trimming removed 1 base at V and 4 bases at J, with 8 bases between. The CDR3 protein is CASSEVAGYNEQFF. The CDR3 nucleotides are TGTGCCAGCAGTGAAGTAGCCGGGTACAATGAGCAGTTCTTC.

V gene TRBV19 combines with J gene TRBJ1-1; D is uncertain. This CDR3 comprises 13 residues. Germline CDR1 LNHDA, CDR2 SQIVND (reference sequence). V lost 6 bases to trimming and J lost 1 base, with 9 bases between them. The CDR3 protein is CASSLTGNTEAFF. As DNA, the CDR3 is TGTGCCAGTAGCCTGACGGGGAACACTGAAGCTTTCTTT.

The chain links TRBV6-5 to TRBJ2-7, with TRBD1 identical over 9 bases. V dropped 6 bases and J dropped 4; count of bases not matched to a gene: 10. The germline gives CDR1 MNHEY, CDR2 SVGAGI. This CDR3 comprises 15 residues. The CDR3 region is CASRQGQGSRYEQYF. The CDR3 coding sequence is TGTGCCAGCAGACAAGGACAGGGGAGTCGGTACGAGCAGTACTTC.

The count of this clone is one. The CDR3 region has the DNA TGTGCCAGTACCGGGACTAGCGGGAGCGGAGAGACCCAGTACTTC. Its protein product is CASTGTSGSGETQYF. The chain employs TRBV19 and TRBJ2-5, with 14 bases identical to TRBD2. This CDR3 is built from 15 residues. Germline trimming cut 7 bases from V and 4 bases from J; bases unmatched to any gene: 5. Germline loops: CDR1 LNHDA, CDR2 SQIVND (reference sequence). Variable domain in full (rest from reference TRBV19 and TRBJ2-5): DGGITQSPKYLFRKEGQNVTLSCEQNLNHDAMYWYRQDPGQGLRLIYYSQIVNDFQKGDIAEGYSVSREKKESFPLTVTSAQKNPTAFYLCASTGTSGSGETQYFGPGTRLLVL.

The rearrangement links TRBV5-1 to TRBJ1-2; 10 positions match TRBD1. The germline gives CDR1 SGHRS, CDR2 YFSETQ. This CDR3 has 14 amino acids. With 4 bases clipped from V and 7 bases from J, the junction kept 7 bases outside the gene matches. CDR3: CASSAGTGAFGYTF. The CDR3 DNA reads as TGCGCCAGCAGCGCCGGGACAGGGGCGTTTGGCTACACCTTC. The complete variable domain, with remaining parts taken from reference TRBV5-1 and TRBJ1-2, reads KAGVTQTPRYLIKTRGQQVTLSCSPISGHRSVSWYQQTPGQGLQFLFEYFSETQRNKGNFPGRFSGRQFSNSRSEMNVSTLELGDSALYLCASSAGTGAFGYTFGSGTRLTVV.

The CDR3 is CASSSGVNGEQYF. The CDR3 nucleotides are TGTGCCAGCAGTTCCGGGGTTAACGGCGAGCAGTACTTC. V usage is TRBV27 and J usage is TRBJ2-5, with TRBD2 as a possible D gene (5 bases). The end of the DNA aligns better with TRBJ2-7, so the J call may be wrong. Looked up from germline, CDR1 is MNHEY and CDR2 is SMNVEV (reference sequence). This CDR3 has 13 residues.

The chain uses TRBV19 and TRBJ1-5, with TRBD1 matching over 7 bases. Germline-derived CDR1 and CDR2 are LNHDA and SQIVND (reference sequence). V lost 5 bases and J lost 3; bases outside the gene matches: 7. This CDR3 has 15 amino acids. The CDR3 reads CASSDDRALNQPQHF. The DNA of the CDR3 is TGTGCCAGTAGTGATGACAGGGCCCTCAATCAGCCCCAGCATTTT.

The chain uses TRBV5-4 and TRBJ1-3, with no clear D. V shed 0 bases and J shed 0 bases, with 7 bases lying between them. CDR1 SGHNT and CDR2 YYREEE come from the germline V gene (reference sequence). The CDR3 is made up of 15 amino acids. The DNA for the CDR3 is TGTGCCAGCAGCTTGGCCCCCAGCTCTGGAAACACCATATATTTT. Translating it yields CASSLAPSSGNTIYF.

The chain combines TRBV15 with TRBJ2-1; tentatively, D is TRBD1 (6 bases). Germline V CDR1 and CDR2: LNHNV, YYDKDF (reference sequence). CDR3 length: 15 residues. V dropped 5 bases and J dropped 1 base, with 12 bases sitting between them. DNA of the CDR3: TGTGCCACCAGCCCCTCGAGGGGGTCCTACAATGAGCAGTTCTTC. It yields the protein CATSPSRGSYNEQFF.

The chain combines TRBV10-2 with TRBJ1-2; D might be TRBD1 (5 bases). V dropped 8 bases and J dropped 4 bases, with 14 bases sitting between them. The CDR3 sequence is 13 residues long. Germline CDR1 WSHSY, CDR2 SAAADI. CDR3 nucleotides: TGCGCCAGCTACAGGCGGGGCGCCTATGGCTACACCTTC. Translated, it gives CASYRRGAYGYTF.

This clone is medium-sized by share. The rearrangement joins TRBV6-4 to TRBJ2-7; 7 nucleotides agree with TRBD2. CDR1 is MRHNA and CDR2 is SNTAGT in the germline V gene. The length of the CDR3 is 14 residues. After removal of 3 bases from V and 0 bases from J, the junction contained 2 bases not matched to a gene. The DNA for the CDR3 is TGTGCCAGCAGTGAGGGGACTAACTCCTACGAGCAGTACTTC. It is translated as CASSEGTNSYEQYF.

V is TRBV5-1 and J is TRBJ1-5; unclear D gene. The CDR3 runs 14 residues. In germline, CDR1 is SGHRS, CDR2 YFSETQ. The V end was cut by 4 bases, the J end by 7 bases, with 15 bases between. CDR3 nucleotides: TGCGCCAGCAGCCTCATCCCACAGCGGCAGCCCCAGCATTTT. Protein sequence: CASSLIPQRQPQHF.

The chain couples TRBV11-2 to TRBJ2-3; TRBD2 aligns across 12 bases. Per germline, CDR1 SGHAT and CDR2 FQNNGV. J was trimmed by 0 bases and V by 6 bases; bases with no gene match: 4. The CDR3 is 16 residues long. The CDR3 sequence: CASRRTSGTSTDTQYF. CDR3 DNA: TGTGCCAGCAGACGGACTAGCGGGACTAGCACAGATACGCAGTATTTT.

The chain joins TRBV15 to TRBJ2-7, with D maybe TRBD2 (5 bases). Trimming took off 7 bases at V and 0 bases at J, with 13 bases between the two ends. The CDR3 runs to 14 residues. Germline V gene sequence: CDR1 LNHNV, CDR2 YYDKDF (reference sequence). The CDR3 nucleotides read TGTGCCACCAAGGAGCGGAGAAGCTCCTACGAGCAGTACTTC. Its protein is CATKERRSSYEQYF.